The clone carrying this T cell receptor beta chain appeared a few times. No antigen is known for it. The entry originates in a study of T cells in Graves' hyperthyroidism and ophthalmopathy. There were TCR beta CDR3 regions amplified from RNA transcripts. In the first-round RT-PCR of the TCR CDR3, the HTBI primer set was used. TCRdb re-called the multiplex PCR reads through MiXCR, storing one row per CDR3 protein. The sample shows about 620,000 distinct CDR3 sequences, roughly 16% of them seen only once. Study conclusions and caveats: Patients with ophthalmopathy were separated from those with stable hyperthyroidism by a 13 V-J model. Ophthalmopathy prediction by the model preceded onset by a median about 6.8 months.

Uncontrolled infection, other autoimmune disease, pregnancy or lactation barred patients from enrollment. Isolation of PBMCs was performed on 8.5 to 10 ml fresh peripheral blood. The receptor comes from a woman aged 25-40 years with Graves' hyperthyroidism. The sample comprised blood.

The CDR3 nucleotides read TGCAGTGCTAGTGCAGGGAGAGGTTACGAGCAGTACTTC. It translates to CSASAGRGYEQYF. The gene calls are TRBV20-1 and TRBJ2-7; D tentatively fits TRBD1 or TRBD2 (5 bases each). This CDR3 spans 13 amino acids. Trimming stripped 3 bases from V and 4 bases from J, with 13 bases between. CDR1 and CDR2 (germline): DFQATT, SNEGSKA (reference sequence).